This TCR beta chain appears in the sequencing data of a study of blood T cell repertoires in COVID-19. Overall study context: T cells, B-cell-depleted T cells, or PBMCs supplied cDNA or gDNA.

Participant reports of clinical history set cohort assignment. Two negative PCRs, clearance, or symptom resolution were required of recovered Cohort 3 donors. The CDR3 is 12 residues long. The V and J ends lost 5 bases and 0 bases respectively, with 3 bases between them. Germline CDR1 and CDR2: MDHEN and SYDVKM. As processed by the authors: Reference gene primer amplification gave nucleated cell count estimates. The table came from immunoSEQ multiplex PCR; TCRdb's copy has only in-frame clones and leaves some out. V, J and clone size are taken as reported in that table, and D and trimming were inferred from the DNA itself. The repertoire holds 250,000 to 350,000 clones, more than 90% seen once, with around a sixth in the top ten.

The chain couples TRBV28 to TRBJ2-3; D gene ambiguous. The sample consisted of PBMCs or T cells enriched from blood (not recorded which). The source of this sequence is a woman in her 30s who had recovered from COVID-19. CDR3 region: CASSTSTDTQYF. In DNA, the CDR3 is TGTGCCAGCAGTACTAGCACAGATACGCAGTATTTT. Looking up the rest from reference TRBV28 and TRBJ2-3 gives the full variable domain: DVKVTQSSRYLVKRTGEKVFLECVQDMDHENMFWYRQDPGLGLRLIYFSYDVKMKEKGDIPEGYSVSREKKERFSLILESASTNQTSMYLCASSTSTDTQYFGPGTRLTVL.